Following are 7 T cell receptor beta chains from one sample sequenced in a study of spatial heterogeneity in lung cancer. One entry per CDR3 protein, called by TCRdb with MiXCR from the 5' RACE reads. Of 90,000 to 95,000 distinct CDR3 sequences listed, 9.5% to 15% were seen once; the top ten hold 35% to 50%. This sample's time point: sample taken at primary tumor resection. The sample consisted of PBMCs, taken at surgery. These receptors all come from a male donor with early-stage non-small cell lung cancer.

This clonotype was found a few times. The chain is built from TRBV27 and TRBJ1-5, with TRBD1 matching over 10 bases. CDR1 MNHEY and CDR2 SMNVEV come from the germline V gene (reference sequence). V dropped 5 bases and J dropped 5; count of bases not matched to a gene: 9. The CDR3 covers 16 residues. The CDR3 region is CASSLAGTGVDQPQHF. The CDR3 DNA reads TGTGCCAGCAGTCTCGCCGGGACAGGGGTCGATCAGCCCCAGCATTTT.

The sample holds a few counts of this clonotype. The V gene is TRBV30, the J gene TRBJ1-1; D gene uncertain. The germline gives CDR1 GTSNPN, CDR2 SVGIG (reference sequence). Trimming removed 3 bases at V and 3 bases at J, with 11 bases between. This CDR3 has 13 residues. CDR3 amino acids: CAWSLGLYTEAFF. The CDR3 DNA follows: TGTGCCTGGAGCCTAGGACTATACACTGAAGCTTTCTTT.

The J gene is TRBJ2-2, the V gene TRBV18; TRBD1 might be the D (5 bases). CDR1 is KGHSH, CDR2 LQKENI, per germline. This CDR3 is built from 16 residues. The germline V and J ends were trimmed by 2 bases and 1 base, with 11 bases remaining between them. The DNA of the CDR3 is TGTGCCAGCTCACCAGGGTCAACAGGGAACACCGGGGAGCTGTTTTTT. The encoded protein is CASSPGSTGNTGELFF.

This clonotype occurred a few times. The CDR3 loop is CASKLGGSPLHF. In DNA form, the CDR3 reads TGTGCCAGCAAGTTGGGGGGATCACCCCTCCACTTT. The V and J genes are TRBV6-2 or TRBV6-3 and TRBJ1-6, with TRBD1 as a possible D gene (5 bases). Trimming removed 7 bases from V and 10 bases from J, with 11 bases in between. This CDR3 spans 12 amino acids. The V gene's germline CDR1 is MNHEY and CDR2 SVGEGT.

In its sample, this clonotype was seen a few times. The rearrangement uses TRBV6-6 and TRBJ2-7; 12 nucleotides line up with TRBD2. Trimming removed 8 bases from V and 7 bases from J; junction bases left unmatched: 6. Germline CDR1 reads MNHNY; CDR2 reads SVGAGI (reference sequence). The CDR3 is made up of 13 amino acids. This chain's CDR3 is CASASGRAGEQYF. The CDR3 DNA sequence: TGTGCCAGCGCTAGCGGGAGGGCGGGTGAGCAGTACTTC.

The chain combines TRBV9 with TRBJ2-2; D remains unclear. Germline V gene lookup returns CDR1 SGDLS and CDR2 YYNGEE. V was trimmed by 4 bases and J by 6 bases, leaving 13 bases between them. This CDR3 comprises 14 residues. DNA for the CDR3: TGTGCCAGCAGCCCCAGGACCACTCCCGGGGAGCTGTTTTTT. This encodes CASSPRTTPGELFF.

The chain couples TRBV9 to TRBJ2-3; D ambiguous. V was trimmed by 3 bases and J by 1 base, leaving 12 bases between them. Germline values: CDR1 SGDLS, CDR2 YYNGEE. This CDR3 comprises 15 residues. This CDR3 reads CASSGLNGRTDTQYF. CDR3 nucleotides: TGTGCCAGCAGCGGGCTAAACGGACGCACAGATACGCAGTATTTT. Full variable domain (outside the CDR3, taken from reference TRBV9 and TRBJ2-3): DSGVTQTPKHLITATGQRVTLRCSPRSGDLSVYWYQQSLDQGLQFLIQYYNGEERAKGNILERFSAQQFPDLHSELNLSSLELGDSALYFCASSGLNGRTDTQYFGPGTRLTVL.